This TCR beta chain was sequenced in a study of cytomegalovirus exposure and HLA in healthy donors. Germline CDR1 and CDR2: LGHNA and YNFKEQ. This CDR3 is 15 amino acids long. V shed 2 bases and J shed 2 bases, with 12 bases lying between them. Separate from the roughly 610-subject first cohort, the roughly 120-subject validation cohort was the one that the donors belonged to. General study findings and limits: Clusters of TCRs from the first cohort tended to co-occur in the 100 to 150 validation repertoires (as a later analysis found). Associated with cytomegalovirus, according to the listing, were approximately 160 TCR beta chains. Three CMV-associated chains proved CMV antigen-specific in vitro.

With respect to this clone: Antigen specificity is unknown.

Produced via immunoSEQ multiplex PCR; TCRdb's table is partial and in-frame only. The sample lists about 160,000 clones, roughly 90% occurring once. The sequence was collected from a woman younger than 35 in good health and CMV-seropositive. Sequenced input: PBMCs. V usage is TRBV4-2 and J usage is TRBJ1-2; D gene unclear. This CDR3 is CASSQKTGMNYGYTF. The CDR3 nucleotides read TGTGCCAGCAGCCAAAAGACGGGTATGAACTATGGCTACACCTTC.